The clone carrying this T cell receptor beta chain was seen just once. Its specificity is unknown. Libraries of TCR beta came from quantitative 5'-RACE with molecular barcodes. One entry per CDR3 protein results from TCRdb running MiXCR on the 5' RACE reads. The sample records about 350,000 distinct CDR3 sequences, 20% to 25% being singletons. Germline V gene data show CDR1 as MNHEY and CDR2 as SVGEGT. V shed 4 bases and J shed 3 bases, with 9 bases lying between them. The CDR3 is 14 residues long. The data are from a study of CD8 T cells in ankylosing spondylitis. Study findings and constraints: A TCR beta motif of 7 to 9 highly homologous variants seemed to mark ankylosing spondylitis blood. Matched synovial fluid from ankylosing spondylitis patients was reported to be enriched for disease-linked clones. Peripheral blood samples showed relatively rare disease-linked clones, and these clones were CD8+.

The V gene is TRBV6-2 or TRBV6-3, the J gene TRBJ2-2; D is undetermined. This receptor was identified in a male donor with ankylosing spondylitis or in good health (not recorded which). The sequenced sample was blood, either unsorted or a sorted T cell fraction (not recorded which). CDR3 sequence: CASSSDIYTGELFF. As DNA, the CDR3 is TGTGCCAGCAGTTCGGATATTTACACCGGGGAGCTGTTTTTT.